The present entry profiles one TCR beta chain with its context. Germline CDR1 and CDR2: SGDLS and YYNGEE. There are 16 residues in the CDR3. V was pared by 4 bases and J by 6 bases, with 8 bases of the junction left unmatched. The sample originates from a study of blood T cell repertoires in COVID-19. Study-level information: Sites across the United States, Italy and Spain contributed samples from acute and convalescent COVID-19. From T cells, B-cell-depleted T cells, or PBMCs came the material, which was cDNA or gDNA.

How the authors handled the data: Amplifying reference gene primers gave estimates of nucleated cell counts. Sequencing used immunoSEQ multiplex PCR; TCRdb keeps in-frame clones, though not all of them. V and J calls and clone size are those listed in that table; D and trimming were worked out from the DNA. The sample includes approximately 150,000 clones, approximately 84% of them seen just once. The sequence was collected from a woman at least 80 years old with acute or convalescent COVID-19. The chain joins TRBV9 to TRBJ2-2, with 11 bases aligning to TRBD2. What was sequenced was peripheral blood. CDR3 coding DNA: TGTGCCAGCAGCTCTATAGCGGGAGGGTCACCCGGGGAGCTGTTTTTT. This gives the protein CASSSIAGGSPGELFF.